This T cell receptor beta chain comes out of a study of blood T cell repertoires in COVID-19. How the authors handled the data: Nucleated cell counts were estimated from reference gene primer amplification. TCRdb's table, derived via immunoSEQ multiplex PCR, lists solely in-frame clones and lacks some. From that table come the V and J calls and clone size; the DNA was used to work out D and trimming. The sample lists roughly 520,000 clones, roughly 90% occurring once. Cohort allocation depended upon clinical history that participants reported. Among Cohort 3 donors, those recovered had two negative PCRs, clearance, or symptom resolution. CDR3 length: 15 amino acids. V was cut by 2 bases and J by 8 bases, with 16 bases left in between. CDR1 is SGHNT and CDR2 is YENEEA in the germline V gene.

The clonotype comes from a woman between 35 and 50 years old who had recovered from COVID-19. The V call is TRBV11-3, the J call TRBJ2-1; D may be TRBD1 (5 bases). The sample was PBMCs or T cells enriched from blood (not recorded which). Here the CDR3 DNA reads TGTGCCAGCAGCTTATTTGGCAGGGTTGATGATGAGCAGTTCTTC. It codes for CASSLFGRVDDEQFF.